One sample yielded the 9 T cell receptor beta chains listed below, sequenced in a study of blood T cell repertoires in COVID-19. Sequencing was performed with immunoSEQ multiplex PCR; in TCRdb, only in-frame clones are kept and a portion is missing. The sample has more than 100,000 clones, 84% seen once. The specimen was peripheral blood. The receptors were gathered from a man in his fifties or sixties with acute or convalescent COVID-19.

This chain links TRBV7-2 with TRBJ2-7; TRBD1 matches 10 bases. CDR3 size: 15 residues. After removal of 3 bases from V and 1 base from J, the junction contained 3 bases not matched to a gene. Germline lookup yields CDR1 SGHTA and CDR2 FQGNSA. Here the CDR3 reads CASSFRQGASYEQYF. The CDR3 DNA sequence: TGTGCCAGCAGCTTTCGACAGGGGGCTTCCTACGAGCAGTACTTC.

The rearrangement links TRBV6-5 to TRBJ2-2; 9 positions match TRBD2. CDR3 length: 15 amino acids. Germline lookup yields CDR1 MNHEY and CDR2 SVGAGI. The ends lost 6 bases at V and 3 bases at J; junction bases unmatched: 5. The CDR3 DNA reads as TGTGCCAGCAGAGGGCGGGAGGGTTACACCGGGGAGCTGTTTTTT. Its protein is CASRGREGYTGELFF.

V is TRBV9 and J is TRBJ2-7, with 8 bases matching TRBD2. This CDR3 region has 14 residues. Trimming cost V 1 base and J 5 bases; bases outside gene matches: 5. Germline V CDR1 and CDR2: SGDLS, YYNGEE. The CDR3 nucleotides read TGTGCCAGCAGCGTATCCGGGACTAGTGACGAGCAGTACTTC. It specifies CASSVSGTSDEQYF.

This clone turned up a few times. In the same sample, other DNA sequences code for this CDR3. The chain joins TRBV2 to TRBJ2-3, with 12 bases matching TRBD1. V lost 6 bases and J lost 3; bases outside the gene matches: 4. This CDR3 contains 15 residues. Germline values: CDR1 SNHLY, CDR2 FYNNEI. This CDR3 reads CASSGDRGLTDTQYF. CDR3 DNA: TGTGCCAGCAGCGGGGACAGGGGGCTGACAGATACGCAGTATTTT.

The chain carries TRBV5-1 and TRBJ2-3, with TRBD2 identical over 9 bases. This CDR3 is built from 19 residues. Germline CDR1 and CDR2: SGHRS and YFSETQ. With 5 bases clipped from V and 1 base from J, the junction kept 17 bases outside the gene matches. CDR3 bases: TGCGCCAGCAGGGGTCGGGGAGTAGCGGGAGATGATGGCACAGATACGCAGTATTTT. Its protein product is CASRGRGVAGDDGTDTQYF.

The CDR3 DNA reads as TGCGCCAGCAGCCCCTTACACCCGCCGGGTCCCCGCGGTCGAGATACGCAGTATTTT. It specifies CASSPLHPPGPRGRDTQYF. This chain joins TRBV4-1 and TRBJ2-3, with D hard to call. V was cut by 4 bases and J by 5 bases, with 28 bases left in between. Germline loops: CDR1 MGHRA, CDR2 YSYEKL. The CDR3 sequence is 19 residues long.

The gene calls are TRBV11-2 and TRBJ2-5; D not certain. Between the trimmed V and J ends, which lost 3 bases and 4 bases, there was a span of 3 bases. Germline V gene sequence: CDR1 SGHAT, CDR2 FQNNGV. The CDR3 spans 11 residues. CDR3 in DNA: TGTGCCAGCAGCTTCCGAGAGACCCAGTACTTC. Translating it yields CASSFRETQYF.

V and J are TRBV6-1 and TRBJ2-5; D is possibly TRBD1 (6 bases). From germline, CDR1 is MNHNS and CDR2 SASEGT. V lost 3 bases to trimming and J lost 3 bases, with 8 bases between them. The CDR3 extends over 13 amino acids. Here the CDR3 reads CASSEDREETQYF. The CDR3 region has the DNA TGTGCCAGCAGTGAGGACAGAGAAGAGACCCAGTACTTC.

This clone was detected only a few times. The chain couples TRBV7-9 to TRBJ1-1; perhaps TRBD1 as D (6 bases). Germline V gene lookup returns CDR1 SEHNR and CDR2 FQNEAQ (reference sequence). This CDR3 contains 15 residues. V dropped 3 bases and J dropped 3 bases, with 14 bases sitting between them. The CDR3 reads CASSFDRPKDTEAFF. CDR3 nucleotide sequence: TGTGCCAGCAGCTTCGACAGGCCAAAGGACACTGAAGCTTTCTTT.